The 18 T cell receptor beta chains below all came from one sample that was sequenced in a study of post-analysis software for immune sequencing data. cDNA libraries for TCR beta contained unique molecular identifiers. MiXCR was run by TCRdb on the PCR reads, yielding one entry per CDR3 protein. This sample has more than 350,000 distinct CDR3 sequences, with roughly 38% found just once. Their target antigens are unknown. Study results and caveats: There were roughly 5 TRBV segments more frequent in patients than controls, and TRBV5-6, TRBV5-1 and TRBV20-1 were among them.

The specimen sequenced was blood. The receptors shown here come from a girl aged 2-10 years with multiple sclerosis.

This clonotype turned up a few times. The V gene is TRBV6-2 or TRBV6-3, the J gene TRBJ1-5, with D possibly matching TRBD1 (6 bases). Trimming took off 2 bases at V and 1 base at J, with 15 bases between the two ends. The V gene's germline CDR1 is MNHEY and CDR2 SVGEGT. The CDR3 length is 17 residues. CDR3 DNA sequence: TGTGCCAGCAGTTACCCCACAGGGTCGGGGAGCAATCAGCCCCAGCATTTT. Protein sequence: CASSYPTGSGSNQPQHF.

J is TRBJ2-1 and V is TRBV28; D not certain. Germline-derived CDR1 and CDR2 are MDHEN and SYDVKM. The CDR3 is 11 residues long. With 9 bases removed from V and 8 bases from J, the gap between germline ends came to 11 bases. The CDR3 is CASKIGDEQFF. In DNA form, the CDR3 reads TGTGCCAGTAAAATAGGCGATGAGCAGTTCTTC.

The chain has TRBV6-2 or TRBV6-3 and TRBJ1-5; the D is unclear. The germline gives CDR1 MNHEY, CDR2 SVGEGT. The germline V and J ends were trimmed by 7 bases and 0 bases, with 7 bases remaining between them. This CDR3 spans 13 amino acids. The CDR3 region has the DNA TGTGCCAGCACGGACCCTAGCAATCAGCCCCAGCATTTT. Protein: CASTDPSNQPQHF.

V and J are TRBV10-3 and TRBJ2-6; 9 bases match TRBD1. The CDR3 is 17 amino acids. Trimming at V came to 6 bases and at J to 1 base, leaving 7 bases not matched to a gene. CDR1 ENHRY and CDR2 SYGVKD come from the germline V gene. Here the CDR3 DNA reads TGTGCCATCAGCAATACAGGGGGCAGGTCTGGGGCCAACGTCCTGACTTTC. Translation: CAISNTGGRSGANVLTF.

Only a few counts were recorded for this clonotype. The CDR3: CASSLPGQLYEQYF. The CDR3 DNA follows: TGCGCCAGCAGCTTGCCGGGACAACTCTACGAGCAGTACTTC. This sequence joins TRBV5-1 and TRBJ2-7; TRBD1 might be the D (6 bases). Between the trimmed V and J ends, which lost 1 base and 3 bases, there was a span of 11 bases. This CDR3 has 14 residues. In germline, CDR1 is SGHRS, CDR2 YFSETQ.

Concerning this clonotype: A junction end diverges from the germline sequence, so it may reflect a read error. This chain joins TRBV7-2 and TRBJ2-1; 7 positions agree with TRBD2. The CDR3 has 14 residues. Germline V gene data show CDR1 as SGHTA and CDR2 as FQGNSA. The CDR3 nucleotides read TGTGCCAGCAGCCCCGGACTAGACCGGGCTGAGCGGTTCTTC. This gives the protein CASSPGLDRAERFF.

The J gene is TRBJ2-1, the V gene TRBV12-3 or TRBV12-4; possibly TRBD1 for D (6 bases). This CDR3 has 15 residues. Trimming took 1 base from V and 2 from J, leaving 9 bases between them. CDR3: CASSLDRAPYNEQFF. The CDR3 coding sequence is TGTGCCAGCAGTTTAGACAGGGCCCCCTACAATGAGCAGTTCTTC.

This rearrangement joins TRBV29-1 to TRBJ2-7; the D gene is possibly TRBD2 (7 bases). Germline CDR1 SQVTM, CDR2 ANQGSEA. Trimming took off 0 bases at V and 3 bases at J, with 18 bases between the two ends. CDR3 size: 16 residues. CDR3 nucleotides: TGCAGCGTTGAAGATCGCGTGGGGGGGGCTTTCTACGAGCAGTACTTC. Translated, it gives CSVEDRVGGAFYEQYF.

This clonotype was found a few times. The gene calls are TRBV29-1 and TRBJ1-2; D not resolved. This CDR3 comprises 12 residues. V lost 7 bases to trimming and J lost 5 bases, with 14 bases between them. CDR1 and CDR2 (germline): SQVTM, ANQGSEA. Here the CDR3 reads CSGLVGSYGYTF. In DNA, the CDR3 is TGCAGCGGGTTGGTGGGGAGTTATGGCTACACCTTC.

CDR3 in DNA: TGCAGCGTTGGAATGGGACCTCCCAGGAGTGAAAAACTGTTTTTT. This translates into CSVGMGPPRSEKLFF. The chain joins TRBV29-1 to TRBJ1-4; perhaps TRBD1 as D (5 bases). CDR3 length equals 15 residues. V was trimmed by 4 bases and J by 7 bases, leaving 19 bases between them. Looked up from germline, CDR1 is SQVTM and CDR2 is ANQGSEA.

The rearrangement joins TRBV24-1 to TRBJ2-2; TRBD1 or TRBD2 may be the D gene (5 bases each). This CDR3 is built from 16 residues. The germline V and J ends were trimmed by 2 bases and 2 bases, with 11 bases remaining between them. Germline CDR1 and CDR2: KGHDR and SFDVKD. CDR3 amino acids: CATSDWAGTNTGELFF. CDR3 DNA: TGTGCCACCAGTGATTGGGCAGGGACCAACACCGGGGAGCTGTTTTTT.

The sample holds many counts of this clonotype. A much larger clone is a single base away; this may be a read error. The V and J genes are TRBV5-1 and TRBJ2-7; 8 nucleotides align to TRBD2. The CDR3 runs 15 residues. The trim removed 2 bases at V and 6 bases at J, leaving 10 bases unmatched. CDR1 SGHRS and CDR2 YFSETQ come from the germline V gene. The CDR3 sequence is CASSLRAGAGSEQYF. The CDR3 DNA sequence: TGCGCCAGCAGCTTAAGAGCGGGAGCCGGGAGCGAGCAGTACTTC. Full variable domain (missing parts from reference TRBV5-1 and TRBJ2-7): KAGVTQTPRYLIKTRGQQVTLSCSPISGHRSVSWYQQTPGQGLQFLFEYFSETQRNKGNFPGRFSGRQFSNSRSEMNVSTLELGDSALYLCASSLRAGAGSEQYFGPGTRLTVT.

This clonotype showed up just a few times. This chain joins TRBV20-1 and TRBJ2-1; tentative D call: TRBD2 (7 bases). Germline V gene sequence: CDR1 DFQATT, CDR2 SNEGSKA (reference sequence). The CDR3 totals 15 residues. V lost 6 bases and J lost 3, with 18 bases in between. The DNA for the CDR3 is TGCAGTGCCCTAATCAGGGGAGGGTACTACAATGAGCAGTTCTTC. Protein: CSALIRGGYYNEQFF.

A remark on this clonotype: A much larger clone differs by one base, so this may be a read error. The rearrangement links TRBV25-1 to TRBJ2-5; D unresolved. Deletions cut 4 bases from V and 11 bases from J, with 14 bases between. Germline loops: CDR1 MGHDK, CDR2 SYGVNS. The CDR3 is 12 residues long. The CDR3 DNA is TGTGCCAGCAGTGCTTTTTCGCACAAGCAGTACTTC. Protein sequence: CASSAFSHKQYF.

The chain recombines TRBV10-3 with TRBJ2-5, with a weak D call TRBD1 (6 bases). This CDR3 comprises 14 residues. Trimming shortened V by 3 bases and J by 5 bases, and 13 bases separated the two germline ends. Germline V gives CDR1 ENHRY, CDR2 SYGVKD. CDR3 protein: CAISEGRGGETQYF. The DNA for the CDR3 is TGTGCCATCAGTGAAGGCAGGGGTGGGGAGACCCAGTACTTC.

This clonotype occurred many times. The chain joins TRBV29-1 to TRBJ2-3, with a tentative D call TRBD2 (5 bases). Germline V gene sequence: CDR1 SQVTM, CDR2 ANQGSEA. Trimming left V 4 bases short and J 2 bases short, with 10 bases between. CDR3 length: 13 residues. The CDR3 bases are TGCAGCGTTGTTCAAGGACTCACAGATACGCAGTATTTT. Protein: CSVVQGLTDTQYF.

The chain combines TRBV12-3 or TRBV12-4 with TRBJ2-5; D gene uncertain. There are 16 residues in the CDR3. V lost 2 bases to trimming and J lost 4 bases, with 17 bases between them. The CDR3 sequence: CASSLSLTPRRETQYF. The CDR3, as DNA: TGTGCCAGCAGTTTAAGTCTCACCCCGCGGCGAGAGACCCAGTACTTC.

This clonotype was detected only a few times. This chain uses TRBV7-9 with TRBJ2-1; no clear D gene. Germline V gene sequence: CDR1 SEHNR, CDR2 FQNEAQ (reference sequence). This CDR3 has 15 amino acids. V lost 1 base to trimming and J lost 6 bases, with 13 bases between them. DNA of the CDR3: TGTGCCAGCAGCTTAGTGCTCAGATTGGGCAATGAGCAGTTCTTC. Its translation is CASSLVLRLGNEQFF. Combining the CDR3 with reference TRBV7-9 and TRBJ2-1 gives the whole variable domain DTGVSQNPRHKITKRGQNVTFRCDPISEHNRLYWYRQTLGQGPEFLTYFQNEAQLEKSRLLSDRFSAERPKGSFSTLEIQRTEQGDSAMYLCASSLVLRLGNEQFFGPGTRLTVL.